This T cell receptor (beta chain) originates from a study of molecular identifiers for immune sequencing clone quantification. On the study more broadly: The replicates split RNA from around 20,000 or 100,000 naive CD8 cells five ways and sequenced four.

The authors gated naive CD8 T cells as CD8+CD4-CCR7+CD45RA+ for sorting. This CDR3 has 13 amino acids. Germline V gene data show CDR1 as SGHTA and CDR2 as FQGTGA. With V trimmed by 5 bases and J by 8 bases, 6 bases remained unmatched. Study-wide results and caveats: Whereas naive cells kept under 1% of molecules in clones above 20 RNA copies, such clones held over 98% in effectors.

This clonotype appeared many times. Its antigen is undetermined. In preparing bulk TCR libraries, previously described methods and listed TCR primers were used. TCRdb reprocessed the PCR reads with MiXCR, giving one entry per CDR3 protein. The sample carries around 320,000 distinct CDR3 sequences, about 22% recorded once. V gene TRBV7-3 combines with J gene TRBJ2-1; 7 bases align to TRBD2. The sample taken for sequencing was naive CD8+ T cells from blood, with Jurkat cell RNA spiked in. Subset indicated: FACS-sorted CD8+CD4-CCR7+CD45RA+ naive T cells. This clonotype was obtained from a human donor in good health. Some libraries in this study had Jurkat cell RNA spiked in. The CDR3 DNA reads as TGTGCCAGCAGCGGCGGGAGTAGGGATGAGCAGTTCTTC. This gives the protein CASSGGSRDEQFF.